A selection of T cell receptor beta chains follows, all from one sample in a study of blood T cell repertoires in COVID-19. Data came from immunoSEQ multiplex PCR; TCRdb stores just in-frame clones and leaves some out. This table has around 45,000 clones, more than 75% appearing once. Sequencing used peripheral blood. These receptor sequences come from a man aged 60-69 years with active or convalescent COVID-19. The CDR3 runs from the conserved cysteine through the conserved F or W. The D gene is left open where the match is weak. The listing skips clone size in some rows; elsewhere it reads once, few, many or a size class.

>NA|TRBJ1-3|NA|TRBV11-2
TGTGCCAGCAGCCGGGTGGGGGCCTCTGGAAACACCATATATTTT
CASSRVGASGNTIYF
>NA|TRBJ1-2|NA|TRBV18
TGTGCCAGCTCACCGGACGGAGGGCAGCGGTCTAACTATGGCTACACCTTC
CASSPDGGQRSNYGYTF
>NA|TRBJ1-1|NA|TRBV2
TGTGCCAGCAGTGAATTGAGGGGGGGAAATAATGAAGCTTTCTTT
CASSELRGGNNEAFF
>NA|TRBJ2-3|NA|TRBV5-5
TGTGCCAGCAGCTTGGCTGGGGCGTACGCAGATACGCAGTATTTT
CASSLAGAYADTQYF
>NA|TRBJ2-1|NA|TRBV11-2
TGTGCCAGCAGCCCGGCGGCCTACAATGAGCAGTTCTTC
CASSPAAYNEQFF
>NA|TRBJ2-7|NA|TRBV7-2
TGTGCCAGCAGCCCCCAGAGGAGCTCCTACGAGCAGTACTTC
CASSPQRSSYEQYF
>TRBD1|TRBJ2-2|NA|TRBV10-3
TGTGCCATCAGTGAGATGGGGACAGGGGGCCACACCGGGGAGCTGTTTTTT
CAISEMGTGGHTGELFF
>NA|TRBJ1-6|NA|TRBV28
TGTGCCAGCAGTTTCCGGAGTTCACCCCTCCACTTT
CASSFRSSPLHF
>TRBD1|TRBJ2-3|NA|TRBV2
TGTGCCAGCAGGAGCCAGACAGGGATAAGGACCACAGATACGCAGTATTTT
CASRSQTGIRTTDTQYF
>NA|TRBJ1-3|NA|TRBV2
TGTGCCAGCTCAGGGGACGCCTCTGGAAACACCATATATTTT
CASSGDASGNTIYF
>NA|TRBJ1-3|NA|TRBV10-3
TGTGCCATCAGTCGGGATCCATCACCCTCTGGAAACACCATATATTTT
CAISRDPSPSGNTIYF
>TRBD1|TRBJ1-3|NA|TRBV2
TGTGCCAGCAGAACAGGGGATGGAAACACCATATATTTT
CASRTGDGNTIYF
>NA|TRBJ1-6|NA|TRBV9
TGTGCCAGCAGCGCAGATCCCTCCTATAATTCACCCCTCCACTTT
CASSADPSYNSPLHF
>NA|TRBJ2-1|NA|TRBV19
TGTGCCAGTAGTATAAGTTACAGAGACAATGAGCAGTTCTTC
CASSISYRDNEQFF
>TRBD1|TRBJ1-6|NA|TRBV5-6
TGTGCCAGCAAGGGACAGGGGTACTCACCCCTCCACTTT
CASKGQGYSPLHF
>NA|TRBJ1-5|NA|TRBV28
TGTGCCAGCAGTTTACCTTGGTATTACGGGGAGAGCAATCAGCCCCAGCATTTT
CASSLPWYYGESNQPQHF
>NA|TRBJ2-7|NA|TRBV3-1/TRBV3-2
TGTGCCAGCAGCCCCATGATTGCGGGATCCTACGAGCAGTACTTC
CASSPMIAGSYEQYF
>TRBD1|TRBJ1-2|NA|TRBV5-6
TGTGCCAGCAGCTCACCAGGGGGCTATGGCTACACCTTC
CASSSPGGYGYTF
>TRBD2|TRBJ2-5|NA|TRBV9
TGTGCCAGCAGCGTAGCTTTCGCGGGGGGAGAGACCCAGTACTTC
CASSVAFAGGETQYF
>TRBD1|TRBJ1-2|NA|TRBV19
TGTGCCAGTAGCCCTAACCCCGGACAGGGGTTCGGAGGCTACACCTTC
CASSPNPGQGFGGYTF
>NA|TRBJ1-1|NA|TRBV5-1
TGCGCCAGCAGTGGGGCATGGACAAACACTGAAGCTTTCTTT
CASSGAWTNTEAFF
>TRBD1|TRBJ1-1|NA|TRBV7-9
TGTGCCAGCAGCCCCAGACAGGGTCGAGACACTGAAGCTTTCTTT
CASSPRQGRDTEAFF
>TRBD1|TRBJ1-6|NA|TRBV6-1
TGTGCCAGCAGTGAAGGGGACAGGGCTAATTCACCCCTCCACTTT
CASSEGDRANSPLHF
>NA|TRBJ1-1|NA|TRBV11-2
TGTGCCAGCAGCTTTGGGTCCCGGGGCACTGAAGCTTTCTTT
CASSFGSRGTEAFF
>TRBD1|TRBJ1-4|NA|TRBV2
TGTGCCAGCAGCCCTAGGGACAGAGGGGATGAAAAACTGTTTTTT
CASSPRDRGDEKLFF
>TRBD1|TRBJ2-7|NA|TRBV6-6
TGTGCCAGCAGTTTGGGGACAGGGTTCCTCGAGCAGTACTTC
CASSLGTGFLEQYF
>TRBD1|TRBJ2-5|few|TRBV5-8
TGTGCCAGCAGCTTCCCGGGACAGCCAGAGACCCAGTACTTC
CASSFPGQPETQYF
>NA|TRBJ2-7|NA|TRBV7-9
TGTGCCAGCAGCTTCGACAGCTACGAGCAGTACTTC
CASSFDSYEQYF
>TRBD1|TRBJ1-4|NA|TRBV5-1
TGCGCCAGCAGCCGACCTGACAGGGGGCGGGCTAATGAAAAACTGTTTTTT
CASSRPDRGRANEKLFF
>TRBD1|TRBJ2-7|once|TRBV5-4
TGTGCCAGCAGCCCCCCGGACAGGGGGACCTACGAGCAGTACTTC
CASSPPDRGTYEQYF
>TRBD2|TRBJ2-7|NA|TRBV4-3
TGCGCCAGCAGCCAGGGAGGGGAGACAACCTACGAGCAGTACTTC
CASSQGGETTYEQYF
>NA|TRBJ1-3|few|TRBV5-1
TGCGCCAGCAGTCTTGGGGGGGCTACGGGAAACACCATATATTTT
CASSLGGATGNTIYF
>NA|TRBJ2-1|NA|TRBV7-3
TGTGCCAGCAGCACCATCCGGGATGCGGAGCAGTTCTTC
CASSTIRDAEQFF
>TRBD2|TRBJ2-3|NA|TRBV6-5
TGTGCTTCGTTTACCGGCGGGGGTACGCAGTATTTT
CASFTGGGTQYF
>TRBD1|TRBJ1-1|NA|TRBV18
TGTGCCAGCTCACCAGCACAACAGGGGCTGGCTGAAGCTTTCTTT
CASSPAQQGLAEAFF
>NA|TRBJ1-3|NA|TRBV6-5
TGTGCCAGCAGTCCCGACAGCCCTGGAAACACCATATATTTT
CASSPDSPGNTIYF
>TRBD1|TRBJ2-1|few|TRBV7-9
TGTGCCAGCAGCTTAGCGTCCAGGGGGTTTAATGAGCAGTTCTTC
CASSLASRGFNEQFF
>NA|TRBJ1-2|NA|TRBV9
TGTGCCAGCAGCGTAGGAGGCGGGACCCCACTGGGCTACACCTTC
CASSVGGGTPLGYTF
>TRBD1|TRBJ1-4|NA|TRBV7-2
TGTGCCAGCAGTTGGGACAGTGCAACTAATGAAAAACTGTTTTTT
CASSWDSATNEKLFF
>TRBD1|TRBJ1-1|NA|TRBV30
TGTGCCTGGAGTGATCGGGACAGCACTGAAGCTTTCTTT
CAWSDRDSTEAFF
>NA|TRBJ1-3|NA|TRBV7-2
TGTGCCAGCAGCTTAGCGCTCGGCGGCTGGGGAAACACCATATATTTT
CASSLALGGWGNTIYF
>TRBD1|TRBJ1-5|few|TRBV6-2/TRBV6-3
TGTGCCAGCAGTTACGTCCGGGGGACAGCCCTTAGCAATCAGCCCCAGCATTTT
CASSYVRGTALSNQPQHF
>TRBD1|TRBJ1-4|NA|TRBV5-1
TGCGCCAGCAGCCTGGGACAGGTTGGCGAAAAACTGTTTTTT
CASSLGQVGEKLFF
>NA|TRBJ2-2|NA|TRBV7-7
TGTGCCAGCAGCTTAGATCAGATCAACACCGGGGAGCTGTTTTTT
CASSLDQINTGELFF
>NA|TRBJ2-2|NA|TRBV14
TGTGCCAGCAGCGTAAAGCGAGGAGACACCGGGGAGCTGTTTTTT
CASSVKRGDTGELFF
>NA|TRBJ2-7|NA|TRBV12-3/TRBV12-4
TGTGCCAGCAGTCGGCGGATCTACGAGCAGTACTTC
CASSRRIYEQYF
>NA|TRBJ2-2|NA|TRBV27
TGTGCCAGCAGTTTAAGGGGTAGAGGGGAGCTGTTTTTT
CASSLRGRGELFF
>NA|TRBJ1-1|NA|TRBV3-1/TRBV3-2
TGTGCCAGCAGCCAAGCGGGGAGGAACACTGAAGCTTTCTTT
CASSQAGRNTEAFF
>TRBD1|TRBJ2-7|NA|TRBV18
TGTGCCAGCTCACCGGGACAGGGTACCTACGAGCAGTACTTC
CASSPGQGTYEQYF
>NA|TRBJ1-1|NA|TRBV5-1
TGCGCCAGCAGCTCCAGGTGGGGGGACGGCACTGAAGCTTTCTTT
CASSSRWGDGTEAFF
>NA|TRBJ2-5|NA|TRBV5-1
TGCGCCAGCAGTGTGGTTGTGCGAGAGACCCAGTACTTC
CASSVVVRETQYF
>NA|TRBJ1-1|NA|TRBV28
TGTGCCAGCAGTCCCCAACAGGGTCTTTTCACTGAAGCTTTCTTT
CASSPQQGLFTEAFF
>NA|TRBJ1-5|once|TRBV19
TGTGCCAGTAGTATGATGGGGGGGTTCAGGGTTAGCAATCAGCCCCAGCATTTT
CASSMMGGFRVSNQPQHF
>TRBD1|TRBJ1-1|NA|TRBV6-1
TGTGCCAGCAGTGAAGCAATTAACAGGGGACAAGGCGAAGCTTTCTTT
CASSEAINRGQGEAFF